One TCR beta chain is described in this entry. This record comes from a study of blood T cell repertoires in COVID-19. Study in general: Sites across the United States, Italy and Spain contributed samples from acute and convalescent COVID-19. T cells, B-cell-depleted T cells, or PBMCs provided the cDNA or gDNA that served as material.

The CDR3 totals 13 residues. The germline gives CDR1 SGDLS, CDR2 YYNGEE. The germline V and J ends were trimmed by 3 bases and 8 bases, with 14 bases remaining between them. In the original processing: The assay estimated nucleated cells by amplifying reference gene primers. Profiling relied on immunoSEQ multiplex PCR, and the TCRdb table lists in-frame clones only, not all of them. For V, J and clone size, that table is used; D and trimming come from the DNA. The sample comprises around 76,000 clones, over 65% of which are singletons, and more than 0.7% rests with the top ten. The material sequenced was peripheral blood. This sequence was found in a woman between 70 and 85 years old with acute or convalescent COVID-19. The chain recombines TRBV9 with TRBJ1-1, with D possibly being TRBD1 (6 bases). The CDR3 region is CASSATQGSEAFF. The CDR3 DNA follows: TGTGCCAGCAGCGCGACACAGGGTTCAGAAGCTTTCTTT.